This TCR beta chain comes out of a study of T cells in localized non-small cell lung cancer. Generated by immunoSEQ multiplex PCR, the TCRdb table keeps only in-frame clones and is missing some. The profile shows 31,000 or so clones, 80% to 90% of them singletons. Germline assignment: CDR1 SGHTA and CDR2 FQGNSA. V shed 3 bases and J shed 3 bases, with 8 bases lying between them. The CDR3 is 13 amino acids. This sample comprised peripheral blood, obtained before any cancer treatment. This TCR was recovered from a woman between 35 and 70 years old with stage I lung adenocarcinoma. This chain uses TRBV7-2 with TRBJ1-1, with D possibly TRBD1 on 6 matching bases. In DNA form, the CDR3 reads TGTGCCAGCAGCTTCGGACAGCACACTGAAGCTTTCTTT. Protein product: CASSFGQHTEAFF.